A single sample is the source of the 21 T cell receptor beta chains below, sequenced in a study of regulatory T cells in long-lasting Graves disease. Time point: newly diagnosed GD, antithyroid drugs for less than 3 months. PBMCs were the source of the RNA used for TCR sequencing. CDR3 regions were amplified by Arm-PCR using iRepertoire HTBI primers to build TCR beta libraries. TCRdb re-derived calls from the multiplex PCR reads in MiXCR, one entry per CDR3 protein. The sample shows roughly 350,000 distinct CDR3 sequences, approximately 16% of them seen only once. This sample also appeared in a second study, on T cells in Graves' hyperthyroidism and ophthalmopathy.

Sequences were derived from peripheral blood mononuclear cells (PBMCs), sampled at new diagnosis, from a patient treated with antithyroid drugs. The receptor set was obtained from a man in his forties or fifties with Graves disease.

This clonotype was counted ten times or more. The chain recombines TRBV11-2 with TRBJ2-3; TRBD2 agrees at 11 bases. This CDR3 contains 16 residues. The V segment lost 4 bases and the J segment 1 base; nucleotides outside the gene matches: 4. Germline-derived CDR1 and CDR2 are SGHAT and FQNNGV. The DNA of the CDR3 is TGTGCCAGCAGCTCGAATAGCGGGGGGGGCACAGATACGCAGTATTTT. Its translation is CASSSNSGGGTDTQYF.

This clonotype came up many times. One end of the junction is discordant with germline, which a read error may explain. The gene calls are TRBV5-1 and TRBJ2-7; 9 bases map to TRBD1. Per the germline V gene, CDR1 is SGHRS and CDR2 is YFSETQ. The CDR3 is 15 residues long. The CDR3 reads CASSFGTGITYEQYF. The CDR3 nucleotides read TGTGCCAGCAGCTTCGGGACAGGGATAACCTACGAGCAGTACTTC.

This clonotype was counted a few times. The genes are TRBV5-5 and TRBJ2-7; D remains ambiguous. The CDR3 consists of 13 residues. Looked up from germline, CDR1 is SGHKS and CDR2 is YYEKEE (reference sequence). The V end was cut by 1 base, the J end by 5 bases, with 10 bases between. The CDR3 region has the DNA TGTGCCAGCAGCTTGTTAGGGAAGGACGAGCAGTACTTC. Its translation is CASSLLGKDEQYF.

This clonotype has at least ten counts. This rearrangement joins TRBV7-2 to TRBJ1-5; 8 nucleotides align to TRBD1. CDR3 length: 13 amino acids. The V segment lost 8 bases and the J segment 2 bases; nucleotides outside the gene matches: 2. The germline gives CDR1 SGHTA, CDR2 FQGNSA. The CDR3 DNA is TGTGCCAGCGGACAGGGACGCAATCAGCCCCAGCATTTT. Translated: CASGQGRNQPQHF.

This clonotype came up a few times. The rearrangement joins TRBV6-9 to TRBJ1-5, with no clear D. This CDR3 spans 15 amino acids. Germline assignment: CDR1 MNHGY and CDR2 SVAAGI. The V and J ends lost 2 bases and 4 bases respectively, with 12 bases between them. Written as DNA, the CDR3 is TGTGCCAGCAGTTATACGAGTTCATCTAATCAGCCCCAGCATTTT. Its translation: CASSYTSSSNQPQHF.

The chain has TRBV5-1 and TRBJ2-5; 9 bases are shared with TRBD2. After removal of 4 bases from V and 4 bases from J, the junction contained 11 bases not matched to a gene. The CDR3 sequence is 16 residues long. In germline, CDR1 is SGHRS, CDR2 YFSETQ. The CDR3 region has the DNA TGCGCCAGCAGCACCCGGAGCGGGGGGCCCCCAGAGACCCAGTACTTC. Amino acids: CASSTRSGGPPETQYF. Full variable domain (remainder filled in from reference TRBV5-1 and TRBJ2-5): KAGVTQTPRYLIKTRGQQVTLSCSPISGHRSVSWYQQTPGQGLQFLFEYFSETQRNKGNFPGRFSGRQFSNSRSEMNVSTLELGDSALYLCASSTRSGGPPETQYFGPGTRLLVL.

This clonotype has a count of ten or more. V gene TRBV10-3 combines with J gene TRBJ2-5; D is possibly TRBD1 (7 bases). This CDR3 is 19 amino acids long. The germline gives CDR1 ENHRY, CDR2 SYGVKD. Deletions cut 4 bases from V and 0 bases from J, with 24 bases between. The CDR3 region has the DNA TGTGCCATCAGTGGGGCGCAATTTCGGACAGGAGGGGACCAAGAGACCCAGTACTTC. Residues: CAISGAQFRTGGDQETQYF.

This clonotype has at least ten counts. The rearrangement links TRBV20-1 to TRBJ2-5, with 7 bases identical to TRBD2. With 6 bases clipped from V and 1 base from J, the junction kept 5 bases outside the gene matches. CDR1 is DFQATT and CDR2 is SNEGSKA in the germline V gene (reference sequence). CDR3 length: 13 residues. The CDR3 DNA reads as TGCAGTGCGGGGGGGGGAGGCCAAGAGACCCAGTACTTC. It encodes CSAGGGGQETQYF.

This chain joins TRBV6-1 and TRBJ2-5; 7 bases align to TRBD2. The CDR3 has 15 amino acids. Trimming cost V 7 bases and J 0 bases; bases outside gene matches: 8. Germline V lookup: CDR1 MNHNS, CDR2 SASEGT. CDR3 region: CASTWAGGYQETQYF. Here the CDR3 DNA reads TGTGCCAGCACTTGGGCCGGGGGGTACCAAGAGACCCAGTACTTC.

The gene calls are TRBV10-3 and TRBJ1-4, with 11 bases that match TRBD1. Germline CDR1 reads ENHRY; CDR2 reads SYGVKD. Losses at the gene ends were 4 bases for V and 8 bases for J; bases not matched to a gene: 3. The CDR3 totals 14 residues. The CDR3 region is CAISARTGGEKLFF. CDR3 DNA sequence: TGTGCCATCAGTGCTCGGACAGGGGGCGAAAAACTGTTTTTT.

This clonotype was counted many times. The rearrangement uses TRBV20-1 and TRBJ2-1, with 8 bases identical to TRBD2. Germline CDR1 reads DFQATT; CDR2 reads SNEGSKA (reference sequence). The CDR3 has 12 residues. The V gene end was trimmed by 7 bases and the J gene end by 8 bases; junction bases not matched to a gene: 7. CDR3 coding DNA: TGCAGTGTGAAAGCGGGGGCCTATGAGCAGTTCTTC. Protein: CSVKAGAYEQFF.

The table lists this clonotype with many counts. The CDR3 loop reads CSVRASVDEQYF. CDR3 in DNA: TGCAGCGTTAGGGCCTCCGTGGACGAGCAGTACTTC. The V and J genes are TRBV29-1 and TRBJ2-7; D uncertain. This CDR3 is built from 12 residues. Germline V CDR1 and CDR2: SQVTM, ANQGSEA. Between the trimmed V and J ends, which lost 5 bases and 5 bases, there was a span of 13 bases.

Only one count was recorded for this clonotype. V gene TRBV7-2 combines with J gene TRBJ2-5; 8 bases agree with TRBD2. With the DNA end fitting TRBJ2-1 better, the J assignment may be wrong. Germline V gene sequence: CDR1 SGHTA, CDR2 FQGNSA. CDR3 size: 17 residues. The CDR3 nucleotides read TGTGCCAGCAGCTTAGGATCCGGCGGGAGGAGGGGCAACGAGCAGTTCTTC. The encoded protein is CASSLGSGGRRGNEQFF.

The chain recombines TRBV27 with TRBJ1-1, with TRBD1 identical over 8 bases. J gave up 10 bases and V 5 bases, and 6 bases lay outside the gene matches. Germline V gene sequence: CDR1 MNHEY, CDR2 SMNVEV (reference sequence). The CDR3 is made up of 12 amino acids. In nucleotides, the CDR3 is TGTGCCAGCAGTGCTGGACAGGGTCTAGCTTTCTTT. As protein: CASSAGQGLAFF.

The table lists this clonotype with many counts. This rearrangement joins TRBV6-5 to TRBJ1-1; possible D gene TRBD1, 5 bases. The V end was cut by 2 bases, the J end by 7 bases, with 17 bases between. The germline V gene has CDR1 MNHEY and CDR2 SVGAGI. The CDR3 covers 15 residues. This chain's CDR3 is CASSYRAGQGGEAFF. The CDR3 DNA sequence: TGTGCCAGCAGTTACCGGGCGGGGCAGGGAGGTGAAGCTTTCTTT.

The rearrangement joins TRBV14 to TRBJ2-2, with 8 bases that match TRBD2. Trimming took 4 bases from V and 1 from J; bases not matched to a gene: 11. Germline-derived CDR1 and CDR2 are SGHDN and FVKESK. The CDR3 length is 18 residues. CDR3 sequence (DNA): TGTGCCAGCAGCCCCCTTATTGGGCTAGCGGGGAACACCGGGGAGCTGTTTTTT. It translates to CASSPLIGLAGNTGELFF.

The table lists this clonotype with a few counts. The V and J genes are TRBV9 and TRBJ2-1; 7 bases align to TRBD2. This CDR3 is 15 amino acids long. V trimming: 4 bases; J trimming: 4 bases; junction bases outside the gene matches: 8. Germline CDR1 reads SGDLS; CDR2 reads YYNGEE. CDR3 nucleotides: TGTGCCAGCAGCTTGGGGGGGGATCCTTACAATGAGCAGTTCTTC. Translated, it gives CASSLGGDPYNEQFF.

A remark on this clonotype: A much larger clone lies one base from this, so it may be a read error. The V gene is TRBV5-1, the J gene TRBJ1-1, with D hard to call. CDR1 SGHRS and CDR2 YFSETQ come from the germline V gene. CDR3 length equals 15 residues. The CDR3 loop is CASSFGGFRHTDAFF. CDR3 sequence (DNA): TGCGCCAGCAGCTTTGGTGGTTTTAGGCACACTGATGCTTTCTTT. The full variable domain, in which reference TRBV5-1 and TRBJ1-1 provide the parts outside the CDR3, is KAGVTQTPRYLIKTRGQQVTLSCSPISGHRSVSWYQQTPGQGLQFLFEYFSETQRNKGNFPGRFSGRQFSNSRSEMNVSTLELGDSALYLCASSFGGFRHTDAFFGQGTRLTVV.

In this sample, this clonotype turned up many times. The chain combines TRBV3-1 with TRBJ2-3, with TRBD2 matching over 10 bases. With 4 bases clipped from V and 5 bases from J, the junction kept 9 bases outside the gene matches. The germline V gene has CDR1 LGHDT and CDR2 YNNKEL (reference sequence). CDR3 size: 16 residues. CDR3 bases: TGTGCCAGCAGCCCCCGTTCTTCTAGCGGGGGAGATACGCAGTATTTT. Its translation: CASSPRSSSGGDTQYF.

Many counts were recorded for this clonotype. The chain is built from TRBV12-3 or TRBV12-4 and TRBJ1-1; D unclear. This CDR3 contains 14 residues. Trimming cost V 6 bases and J 7 bases, with 18 bases left between them. In DNA form, the CDR3 reads TGTGCCAGCAGAACGACCGGGATGATGGGTGAAGCTTTCTTT. Protein sequence: CASRTTGMMGEAFF.

The rearrangement uses TRBV3-1 and TRBJ2-1; TRBD2 agrees at 12 bases. Germline V gene lookup returns CDR1 LGHDT and CDR2 YNNKEL (reference sequence). With V trimmed by 0 bases and J by 0 bases, 12 bases remained unmatched. The CDR3 sequence is 21 residues long. Here the CDR3 reads CASSQDRDPLAGGGSYNEQFF. As DNA, the CDR3 is TGTGCCAGCAGCCAAGATCGCGATCCACTAGCGGGGGGTGGCTCCTACAATGAGCAGTTCTTC.